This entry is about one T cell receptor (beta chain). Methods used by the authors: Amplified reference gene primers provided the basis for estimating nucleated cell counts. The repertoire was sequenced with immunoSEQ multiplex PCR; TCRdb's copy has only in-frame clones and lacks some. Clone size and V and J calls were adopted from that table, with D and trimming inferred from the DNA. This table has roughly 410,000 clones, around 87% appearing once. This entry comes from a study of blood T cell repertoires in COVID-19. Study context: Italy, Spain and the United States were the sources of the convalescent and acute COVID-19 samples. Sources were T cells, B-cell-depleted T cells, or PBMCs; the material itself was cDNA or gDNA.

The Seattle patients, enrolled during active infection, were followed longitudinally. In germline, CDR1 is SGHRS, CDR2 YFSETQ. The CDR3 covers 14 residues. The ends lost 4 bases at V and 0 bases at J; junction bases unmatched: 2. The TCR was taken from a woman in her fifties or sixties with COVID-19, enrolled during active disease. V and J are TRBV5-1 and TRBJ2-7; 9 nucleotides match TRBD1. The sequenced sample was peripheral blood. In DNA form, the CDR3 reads TGCGCCAGCAGCCCGACAGGGGGCTCCTACGAGCAGTACTTC. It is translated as CASSPTGGSYEQYF.